The TCR beta chain under discussion was sequenced for a study of T cell responses to AZD1222 COVID-19 vaccine. Overall study: Second-dose schedules of about 4 or about 12 weeks were combined. Study-wide results and caveats: Repertoire sampling was restricted to post-peak T cell response timepoints. Clonal diversity may have been underestimated, and the donors were mostly white British, with more females than males.

With regard to this clone: Its antigen is as yet unknown.

Measured with immunoSEQ multiplex PCR; TCRdb has only the in-frame clones, and not every one. This sample has some 120,000 clones, with around 82% found just once. The CDR3 is made up of 15 amino acids. The trim removed 4 bases at V and 7 bases at J, leaving 12 bases unmatched. Germline-derived CDR1 and CDR2 are SQVTM and ANQGSEA. The material was peripheral blood, obtained on day 0 of AZD1222 vaccination. This receptor was taken from an adult in good health. The J gene is TRBJ1-4, the V gene TRBV29-1; 7 bases fit TRBD1. The CDR3 DNA follows: TGCAGCGTTGGTGTGACAGGGAATATGTTTGAAAAACTGTTTTTT. Encoded protein: CSVGVTGNMFEKLFF.